This TCR beta chain stems from a study of human T cells and chemical hapten exposure. Study background: The cohort included alopecia areata under or over 50% scalp, totalis and universalis.

Findings of the study overall: The study found expanded TCRs formed significantly more large CDR3 similarity clusters than controls. All donors were alopecia patients, so their immunity may differ from that of healthy people.

This clonotype was recorded at least ten times. No antigen is known for it. V lost 6 bases, J lost 0 bases, and 12 bases lay in between. This CDR3 is built from 14 residues. In germline, CDR1 is MNHEY, CDR2 SMNVEV (reference sequence). TCRdb fed the RACE reads into MiXCR, producing one record per CDR3 protein. The data contain roughly 380,000 distinct CDR3 sequences, roughly 4.8% of them seen just once; the ten biggest clones take up 2% to 2.5%. Time point of the sample: patch test 1, 2 weeks after DPC sensitization. As for treatment: therapeutic diphenylcyclopropenone sensitization with weekly scalp DPC.

This receptor was taken from a woman aged 45-59 years with alopecia areata. Some clones in this sample may be carry-over from other donors' samples. The material sequenced was whole blood, taken in connection with sensitization to the hapten diphenylcyclopropenone (DPC). The chain carries TRBV27 and TRBJ2-7, with D tentatively TRBD2 (5 bases). CDR3 sequence (DNA): TGTGCCAGCAGCACCCGGGGTACCTCCTACGAGCAGTACTTC. Amino acid sequence: CASSTRGTSYEQYF.